Described below is a single T cell receptor (beta chain) sequence and its context. The sample belongs to a study of shared clonotypes between healthy human individuals. Naive-designated CD8 cells lacked CD45RO, were positively enriched for CCR7, and omitted terminally differentiated effector memory CD45RA+ cells. Germline CDR1 SNHLY, CDR2 FYNNEI. The V end lost 0 bases, the J end lost 5 bases, and 10 bases lay between the germline ends. The CDR3 has 14 amino acids. TCRdb's copy holds only in-frame clones and misses some; the assay was immunoSEQ multiplex PCR. Of about 2 million clones in the sample, less than 95% were seen once.

The source of this sequence is a young man in good health. The specimen was naive CD8+ T cells sorted from blood. This sequence joins TRBV2 and TRBJ2-5, with D uncertain. The DNA for the CDR3 is TGTGCCAGCAGTGAAGCGCTTCGGCGGGAGACCCAGTACTTC. This translates into CASSEALRRETQYF.